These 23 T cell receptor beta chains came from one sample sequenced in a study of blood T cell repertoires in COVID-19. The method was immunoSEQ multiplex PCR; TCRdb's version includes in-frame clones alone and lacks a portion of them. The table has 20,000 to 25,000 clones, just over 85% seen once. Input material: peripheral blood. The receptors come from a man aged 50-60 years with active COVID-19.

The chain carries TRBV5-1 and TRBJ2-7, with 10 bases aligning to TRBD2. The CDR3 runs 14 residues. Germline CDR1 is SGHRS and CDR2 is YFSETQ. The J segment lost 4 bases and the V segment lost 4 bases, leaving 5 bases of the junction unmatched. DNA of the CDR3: TGCGCCAGCAGCGCTAGCGGGGGCCCATACGAGCAGTACTTC. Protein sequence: CASSASGGPYEQYF.

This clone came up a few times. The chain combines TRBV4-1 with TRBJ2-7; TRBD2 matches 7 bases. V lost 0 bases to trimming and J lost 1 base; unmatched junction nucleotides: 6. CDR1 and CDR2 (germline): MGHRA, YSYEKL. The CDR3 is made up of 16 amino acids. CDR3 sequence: CASSQEPGLESYEQYF. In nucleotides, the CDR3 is TGCGCCAGCAGCCAAGAACCAGGACTAGAGTCCTACGAGCAGTACTTC.

CDR3 residues: CASSEGQSNQPQHF. As DNA, the CDR3 is TGTGCCAGCAGTGAGGGACAGAGCAATCAGCCCCAGCATTTT. The rearrangement uses TRBV27 and TRBJ1-5; 7 nucleotides agree with TRBD1. Germline-derived CDR1 and CDR2 are MNHEY and SMNVEV (reference sequence). J lost 1 base, V lost 5 bases, and 2 bases had no gene match. The CDR3 loop spans 14 amino acids.

In DNA, the CDR3 is TGTGCCAGCAGCACACCCGAGCAGGGGGCTACCGGGGAGCTGTTTTTT. Translated: CASSTPEQGATGELFF. This sequence joins TRBV7-7 and TRBJ2-2; TRBD1 matches at 8 bases. Germline V lookup: CDR1 SSHAT, CDR2 FNYEAQ (reference sequence). This CDR3 has 16 amino acids. Losses at the gene ends were 5 bases for V and 5 bases for J; bases not matched to a gene: 10.

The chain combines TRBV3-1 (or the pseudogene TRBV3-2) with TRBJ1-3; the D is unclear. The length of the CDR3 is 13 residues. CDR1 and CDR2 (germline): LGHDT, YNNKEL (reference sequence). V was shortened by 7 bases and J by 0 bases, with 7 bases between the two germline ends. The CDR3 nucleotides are TGTGCCAGCACCTTGCGCTCTGGAAACACCATATATTTT. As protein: CASTLRSGNTIYF.

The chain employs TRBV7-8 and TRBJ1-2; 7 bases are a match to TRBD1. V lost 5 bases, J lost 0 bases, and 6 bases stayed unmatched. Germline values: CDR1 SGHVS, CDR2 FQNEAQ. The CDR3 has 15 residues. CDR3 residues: CASSTRQGPNYGYTF. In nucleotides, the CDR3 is TGTGCCAGCAGCACCAGACAGGGCCCTAACTATGGCTACACCTTC.

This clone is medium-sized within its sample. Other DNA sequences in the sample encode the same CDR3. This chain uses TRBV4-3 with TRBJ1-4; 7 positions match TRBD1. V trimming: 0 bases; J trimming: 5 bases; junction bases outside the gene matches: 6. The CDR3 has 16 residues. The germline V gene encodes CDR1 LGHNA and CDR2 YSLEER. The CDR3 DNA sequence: TGCGCCAGCAGCCAAGACAGGGGCAGGGGGAATGAAAAACTGTTTTTT. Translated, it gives CASSQDRGRGNEKLFF.

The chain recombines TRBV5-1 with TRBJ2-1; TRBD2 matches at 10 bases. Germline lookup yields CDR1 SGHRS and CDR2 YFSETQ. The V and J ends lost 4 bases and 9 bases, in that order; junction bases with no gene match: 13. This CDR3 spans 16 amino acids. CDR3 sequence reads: CASSRRGAGGPSEQFF. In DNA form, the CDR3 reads TGCGCCAGCAGCCGCCGGGGAGCGGGGGGGCCGAGTGAGCAGTTCTTC.

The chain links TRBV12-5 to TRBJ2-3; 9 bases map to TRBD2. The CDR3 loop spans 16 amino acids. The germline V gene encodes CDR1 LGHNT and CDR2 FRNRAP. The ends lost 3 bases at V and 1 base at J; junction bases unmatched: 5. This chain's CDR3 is CASGLVRGGRTDTQYF. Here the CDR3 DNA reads TGTGCTAGTGGTTTAGTGCGGGGGGGCCGCACAGATACGCAGTATTTT.

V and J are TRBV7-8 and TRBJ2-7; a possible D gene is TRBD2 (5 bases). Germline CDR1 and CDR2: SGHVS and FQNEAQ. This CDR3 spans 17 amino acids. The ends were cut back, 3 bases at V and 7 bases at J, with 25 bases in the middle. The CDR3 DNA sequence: TGTGCCAGCAGCTTTCGTGGTACGGGGATAGCATCGGGGGAGCAGTACTTC. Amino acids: CASSFRGTGIASGEQYF.

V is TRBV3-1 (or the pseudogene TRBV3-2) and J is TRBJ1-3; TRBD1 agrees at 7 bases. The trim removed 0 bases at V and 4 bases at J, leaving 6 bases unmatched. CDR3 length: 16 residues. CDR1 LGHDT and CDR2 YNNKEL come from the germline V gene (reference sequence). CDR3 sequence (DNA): TGTGCCAGCAGCCAAGATCTGACGGGACAGGGAAACACCATATATTTT. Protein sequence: CASSQDLTGQGNTIYF.

CDR3 nucleotide sequence: TGTGCCAGCAGCTTAGCCCCAGGGGGTGCACCGCCCTTCAACACTGAAGCTTTCTTT. Translating gives CASSLAPGGAPPFNTEAFF. This chain connects TRBV7-6 to TRBJ1-1, with TRBD1 matching 7 bases. Looked up from germline, CDR1 is SGHVS and CDR2 is FNYEAQ. The trim removed 0 bases at V and 2 bases at J, leaving 15 bases unmatched. CDR3 size: 19 residues.

CDR3 in amino acids: CASSLRSGNTIYF. CDR3 nucleotides: TGTGCCAGCAGCTTGCGAAGTGGAAACACCATATATTTT. This chain connects TRBV7-9 to TRBJ1-3; D is undetermined. This CDR3 contains 13 residues. CDR1 is SEHNR, CDR2 FQNEAQ, per germline (reference sequence). V was cut by 3 bases and J by 3 bases, with 6 bases left in between.

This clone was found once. The CDR3 DNA is TGTGCCAGCAGTTATGCGGCGGGGGGGCTGGAGACCCAGTACTTC. Its protein product is CASSYAAGGLETQYF. This sequence joins TRBV6-2 or TRBV6-3 and TRBJ2-5, with 9 bases that match TRBD2. Trimming removed 3 bases from V and 5 bases from J; junction bases left unmatched: 7. Per germline, CDR1 MNHEY and CDR2 SVGEGT. The length of the CDR3 is 15 residues.

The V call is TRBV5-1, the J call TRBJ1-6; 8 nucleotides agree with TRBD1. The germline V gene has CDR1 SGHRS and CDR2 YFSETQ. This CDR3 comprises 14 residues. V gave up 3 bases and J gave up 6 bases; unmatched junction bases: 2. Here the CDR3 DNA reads TGCGCCAGCAGCTCTGGGACAGGTAATTCACCCCTCCACTTT. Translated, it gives CASSSGTGNSPLHF.

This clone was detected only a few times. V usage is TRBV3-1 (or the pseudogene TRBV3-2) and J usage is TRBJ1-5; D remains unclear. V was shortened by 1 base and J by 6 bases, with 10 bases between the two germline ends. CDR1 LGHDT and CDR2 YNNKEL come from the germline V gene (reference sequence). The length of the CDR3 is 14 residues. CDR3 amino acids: CASSQGPAGQPQHF. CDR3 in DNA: TGTGCCAGCAGCCAAGGCCCTGCGGGTCAGCCCCAGCATTTT.

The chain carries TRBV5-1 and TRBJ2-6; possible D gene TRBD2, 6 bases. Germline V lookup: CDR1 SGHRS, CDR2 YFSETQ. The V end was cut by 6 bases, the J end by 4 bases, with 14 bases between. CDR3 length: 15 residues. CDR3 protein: CASTPDYSGANVLTF. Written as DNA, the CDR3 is TGCGCCAGCACCCCGGACTACTCCGGGGCCAACGTCCTGACTTTC.

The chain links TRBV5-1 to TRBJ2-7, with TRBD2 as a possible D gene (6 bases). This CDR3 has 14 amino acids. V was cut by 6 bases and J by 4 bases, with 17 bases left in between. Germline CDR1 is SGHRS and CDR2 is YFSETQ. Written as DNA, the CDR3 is TGCGCCAGCACCCGGCGCGGGACCCCGTACGAGCAGTACTTC. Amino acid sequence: CASTRRGTPYEQYF.

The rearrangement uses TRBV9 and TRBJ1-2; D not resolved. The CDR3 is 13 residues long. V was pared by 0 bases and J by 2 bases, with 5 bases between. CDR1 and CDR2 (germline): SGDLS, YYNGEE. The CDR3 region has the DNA TGTGCCAGCAGCGTAGCGGGGAACTATGGCTACACCTTC. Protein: CASSVAGNYGYTF. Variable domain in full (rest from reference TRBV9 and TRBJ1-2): DSGVTQTPKHLITATGQRVTLRCSPRSGDLSVYWYQQSLDQGLQFLIQYYNGEERAKGNILERFSAQQFPDLHSELNLSSLELGDSALYFCASSVAGNYGYTFGSGTRLTVV.

CDR3 in amino acids: CASSQQGASTDTQYF. Here the CDR3 DNA reads TGTGCCAGCTCTCAACAGGGGGCGAGCACAGATACGCAGTATTTT. The chain is built from TRBV18 and TRBJ2-3; 9 bases fit TRBD1. The CDR3 has 15 amino acids. The J segment lost 0 bases and the V segment lost 6 bases, leaving 4 bases of the junction unmatched. Germline CDR1 and CDR2: KGHSH and LQKENI.

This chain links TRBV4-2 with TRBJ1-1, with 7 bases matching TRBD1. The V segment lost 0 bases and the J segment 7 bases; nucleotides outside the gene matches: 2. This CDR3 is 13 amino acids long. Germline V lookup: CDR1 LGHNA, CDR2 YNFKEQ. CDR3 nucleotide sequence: TGTGCCAGCAGCCAAGAACAGGGGATTGAAGCTTTCTTT. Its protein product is CASSQEQGIEAFF.

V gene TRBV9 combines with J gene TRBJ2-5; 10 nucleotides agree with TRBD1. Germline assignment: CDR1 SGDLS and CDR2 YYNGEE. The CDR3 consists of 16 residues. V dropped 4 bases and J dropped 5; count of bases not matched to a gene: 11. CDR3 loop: CASSPRPDRGSETQYF. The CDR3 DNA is TGTGCCAGCAGCCCCCGACCGGACAGGGGGAGTGAGACCCAGTACTTC.

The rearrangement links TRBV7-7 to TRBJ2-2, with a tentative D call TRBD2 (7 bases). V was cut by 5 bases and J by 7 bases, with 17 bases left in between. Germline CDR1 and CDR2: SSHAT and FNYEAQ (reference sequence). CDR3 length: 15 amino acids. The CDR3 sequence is CASSPKAGAGGELFF. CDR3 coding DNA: TGTGCCAGCAGCCCAAAGGCGGGGGCGGGCGGGGAGCTGTTTTTT.